This is a list of T cell receptor beta chains from one sample in a study of blood T cell repertoires in COVID-19. The assay was immunoSEQ multiplex PCR, and TCRdb's table has in-frame clones only and misses some. The sample lists 85,000 to 110,000 clones, approximately 87% occurring once. The specimen sequenced was peripheral blood. Receptor source: a human donor in a cohort sampled during active or convalescent COVID-19. Both conserved end residues are part of each CDR3. A D gene is named only where the DNA matches it firmly. Clone size appears in some rows only: once, few, many, or a class for an expanded clone.

NA TRBJ2-7 TRBD2 TRBV7-2 TGTGCCAGCAGCCCCCAACTAGCGGGGGGGCACGAGCAGTACTTC CASSPQLAGGHEQYF
NA TRBJ2-2 TRBD1 TRBV6-6 TGTGCCAGCAGTTATCGGACAGGCGGCGAGGGAGGGGAGCTGTTTTTT CASSYRTGGEGGELFF
NA TRBJ2-1 NA TRBV7-2 TGTGCCAGCAGCTTGAGGGGGGGAGCCTACAATGAGCAGTTCTTC CASSLRGGAYNEQFF
NA TRBJ1-3 NA TRBV2 TGTGCCAGCAGTCCCGACAGGTTTTCTGGAAACACCATATATTTT CASSPDRFSGNTIYF
NA TRBJ1-6 NA TRBV28 TGTGCCAGCAGTTTATCTAGCGGGGGAGCGGGCAATTCACCCCTCCACTTT CASSLSSGGAGNSPLHF
NA TRBJ2-5 TRBD2 TRBV19 TGTGCCAGTAGTATTCCTAGCGGGGGCCAAGAGACCCAGTACTTC CASSIPSGGQETQYF
NA TRBJ1-1 TRBD1 TRBV28 TGTGCCAGCAGTCCTAGGGGACAGGGTAACACTGAAGCTTTCTTT CASSPRGQGNTEAFF
NA TRBJ1-3 TRBD1 TRBV19 TGTGCCAGTAGTCCCCCGGACAGGGGCTATTTCTCTGGAAACACCATATATTTT CASSPPDRGYFSGNTIYF
NA TRBJ2-7 TRBD1 TRBV5-1 TGCGCCAGCAGCTTGACCCCGGGACAGGGCTACGAGCAGTACTTC CASSLTPGQGYEQYF
once TRBJ1-1 NA TRBV2 TGTGCCAATAAAGGGTCAGGGATGGGCACTGAAGCTTTCTTT CANKGSGMGTEAFF
once TRBJ2-6 NA TRBV10-3 TGTGCCATCAGTGCGACACCCGCTGGGGCCAACGTCCTGACTTTC CAISATPAGANVLTF
NA TRBJ2-2 NA TRBV7-9 TGTGCCAGCAGATTCGGGGTCGCGAACACCGGGGAGCTGTTTTTT CASRFGVANTGELFF
NA TRBJ1-1 NA TRBV28 TGTGCCAGCAAAAGTGGACAGTCGAACACTGAAGCTTTCTTT CASKSGQSNTEAFF
NA TRBJ1-1 NA TRBV18 TGTGCCAGCTCACCACGGTATCCTACAGGGTCGGGCACTGAAGCTTTCTTT CASSPRYPTGSGTEAFF
NA TRBJ1-1 TRBD1 TRBV9 TGTGCCAGCAGCCCGGACAGGGGCATCATGAACACTGAAGCTTTCTTT CASSPDRGIMNTEAFF
few TRBJ1-2 TRBD1 TRBV28 TGTGCCAGCAGGATAACCCAAGGGGGCAGATCGTATGGCTACACCTTC CASRITQGGRSYGYTF
NA TRBJ1-4 TRBD1 TRBV30 TGTGCCTGGAGCCGTACAGGACAGGGATTAGGAAAACTGTTTTTT CAWSRTGQGLGKLFF
NA TRBJ1-1 NA TRBV6-1 TGTGCCAGCAGTGAGACCCCGGGGAACACTGAAGCTTTCTTT CASSETPGNTEAFF
NA TRBJ2-1 TRBD2 TRBV7-3 TGTGCCAGCAGCTTAGCTAGCGGGGGCCACAATGAGCAGTTCTTC CASSLASGGHNEQFF
NA TRBJ2-3 TRBD2 TRBV6-1 TGTGCCAGCAGTGAATCCCGGGGGGGAGGCACAGATACGCAGTATTTT CASSESRGGGTDTQYF
NA TRBJ1-2 TRBD1 TRBV18 TGTGCCAGCTCATCTGAGACAGGGGGCCTTGATGGCTACACCTTC CASSSETGGLDGYTF
NA TRBJ2-3 TRBD1 TRBV6-6 TGTGCCAGCAGTCCACGGGCACAGGGGGCTAGGACAGATACGCAGTATTTT CASSPRAQGARTDTQYF
once TRBJ2-3 TRBD2 TRBV7-3 TGTGCCAGCAGCCCCGGGACTAGCGGGGGACATGGGGCAGATACGCAGTATTTT CASSPGTSGGHGADTQYF
NA TRBJ1-2 NA TRBV18 TGTGCCAGCTCACCCACAGGACAGACCCCTTATGGCTACACCTTC CASSPTGQTPYGYTF
NA TRBJ2-5 TRBD2 TRBV7-9 TGTGCCAGTTTGACTAGCGGGGCTCAAGAGACCCAGTACTTC CASLTSGAQETQYF
NA TRBJ1-5 NA TRBV4-1 TGCGCCAGCAGCCCCTTCGAGGGGGAGAATCAGCCCCAGCATTTT CASSPFEGENQPQHF
NA TRBJ1-3 NA TRBV3-1/TRBV3-2 TGTGCCAGCGGAGCTTACCGGGACAAAGGAAACACCATATATTTT CASGAYRDKGNTIYF
NA TRBJ1-5 TRBD1 TRBV6-5 TGTGCCATCGGTCGGACAGGGAATCAGCCCCAGCATTTT CAIGRTGNQPQHF
NA TRBJ1-2 NA TRBV18 TGTGCCAGCTCACCCCCCGGGGGGGGCTATGGCTACACCTTC CASSPPGGGYGYTF
NA TRBJ1-2 NA TRBV6-5 TGTGCCAGCAGTTACTCGATAGGGGCGTCCCGCTATGGCTACACCTTC CASSYSIGASRYGYTF
NA TRBJ2-3 NA TRBV19 TGTGCCAGTAGCCCTAAGGGCGGGGGCACAGATACGCAGTATTTT CASSPKGGGTDTQYF
NA TRBJ2-7 NA TRBV3-1/TRBV3-2 TGTGCCAGCAGCCCCAGTGGCGAGCAGTACTTC CASSPSGEQYF
NA TRBJ2-1 NA TRBV18 TGTGCCAGCTCACCAAGCACCTACAATGAGCAGTTCTTC CASSPSTYNEQFF
NA TRBJ2-1 TRBD2 TRBV29-1 TGCAGCGCCCGGACTAGTGGAGATGAGCAGTTCTTC CSARTSGDEQFF
NA TRBJ1-6 TRBD1 TRBV19 TGTGCCAGTAGTATTGGACACGGGACAGGGGGTAATTCACCCCTCCACTTT CASSIGHGTGGNSPLHF
NA TRBJ1-5 TRBD1 TRBV2 TGTGCCAGCAACTCCCGGCCAGGGGGAGACCAGCCCCAGCATTTT CASNSRPGGDQPQHF
NA TRBJ1-4 NA TRBV7-9 TGTGCCAGCAGCTTAGGCGGGTCAACTAATGAAAAACTGTTTTTT CASSLGGSTNEKLFF
NA TRBJ2-5 NA TRBV6-1 TGTGCCAGCAGTGAAGCGGAGATTAGGGGGACCCAGTACTTC CASSEAEIRGTQYF
NA TRBJ1-4 TRBD1 TRBV19 TGTGCCAGTAGTAAGGGACAGCCCGCGGTTAATGAAAAACTGTTTTTT CASSKGQPAVNEKLFF
NA TRBJ2-3 TRBD2 TRBV27 TGTGCCAGCAGTTTAACTGGCGGGGGGGGCCCGCTTACGCAGTATTTT CASSLTGGGGPLTQYF
NA TRBJ2-1 TRBD2 TRBV3-1/TRBV3-2 TGTGCCAGCAGCCAATTAAGTCCTAGCGGGGGGTACAATGAGCAGTTCTTC CASSQLSPSGGYNEQFF
NA TRBJ2-2 NA TRBV7-2 TGTGCCAGCAGCTTAGCTGGGGGCAGTACCGGGGAGCTGTTTTTT CASSLAGGSTGELFF
NA TRBJ2-7 NA TRBV27 TGTGCCAGCAGTTTAAAGCCCCCTCTCCTGGTAGGGGCCTACGAGCAGTACTTC CASSLKPPLLVGAYEQYF
NA TRBJ1-2 NA TRBV19 TGTGCCAGTCGGACAGAGAACTATGGCTACACCTTC CASRTENYGYTF
NA TRBJ2-5 TRBD2 TRBV4-2 TGTGCCAGCAGCCAAGATCTAGCGGGGGCCGCATCAAAAGAGACCCAGTACTTC CASSQDLAGAASKETQYF
NA TRBJ2-3 TRBD2 TRBV7-6 TGTGCCAGCAGCCGCGCGGGGGTTAGCACAGATACGCAGTATTTT CASSRAGVSTDTQYF
NA TRBJ1-1 NA TRBV5-1 TGCGCCAGCAGCAGTACCAAGAGTTCTGGGAGCACTGAAGCTTTCTTT CASSSTKSSGSTEAFF
NA TRBJ1-5 NA TRBV6-5 TGTGCCAGCAGTTACATGGCGGGGACGGGCAATCAGCCCCAGCATTTT CASSYMAGTGNQPQHF